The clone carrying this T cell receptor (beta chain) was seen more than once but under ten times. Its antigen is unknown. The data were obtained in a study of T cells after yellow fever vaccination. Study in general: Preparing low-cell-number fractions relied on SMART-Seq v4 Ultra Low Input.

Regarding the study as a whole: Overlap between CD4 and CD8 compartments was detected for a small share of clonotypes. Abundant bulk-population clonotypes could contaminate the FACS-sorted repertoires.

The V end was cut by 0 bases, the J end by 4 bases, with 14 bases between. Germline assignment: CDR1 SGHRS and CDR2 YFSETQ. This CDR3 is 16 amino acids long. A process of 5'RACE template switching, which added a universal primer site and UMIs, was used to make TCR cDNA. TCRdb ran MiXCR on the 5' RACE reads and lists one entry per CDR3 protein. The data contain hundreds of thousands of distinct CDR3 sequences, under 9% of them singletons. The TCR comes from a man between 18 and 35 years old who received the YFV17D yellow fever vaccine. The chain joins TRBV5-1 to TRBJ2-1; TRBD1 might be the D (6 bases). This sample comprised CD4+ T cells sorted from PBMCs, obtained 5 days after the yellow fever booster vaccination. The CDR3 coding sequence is TGCGCCAGCAGCTTGGAGGGCAGGGGCGGATACAATGAGCAGTTCTTC. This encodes CASSLEGRGGYNEQFF.